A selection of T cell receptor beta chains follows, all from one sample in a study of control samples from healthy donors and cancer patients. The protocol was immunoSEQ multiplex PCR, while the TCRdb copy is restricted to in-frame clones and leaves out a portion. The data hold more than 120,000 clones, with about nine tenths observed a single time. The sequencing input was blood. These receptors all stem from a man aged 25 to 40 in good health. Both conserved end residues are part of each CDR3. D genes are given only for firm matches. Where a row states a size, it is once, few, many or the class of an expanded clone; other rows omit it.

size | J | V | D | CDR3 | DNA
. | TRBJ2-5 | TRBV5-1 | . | CASSSSDVKTQYF | TGCGCCAGCAGCTCTTCGGACGTCAAGACCCAGTACTTC
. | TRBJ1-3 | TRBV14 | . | CASSLRGGTGNTIYF | TGTGCCAGCAGCCTACGAGGGGGGACTGGAAACACCATATATTTT
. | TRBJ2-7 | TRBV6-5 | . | CASASGLSYEQYF | TGTGCCAGCGCCTCGGGACTCTCCTACGAGCAGTACTTC
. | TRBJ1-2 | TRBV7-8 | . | CASSKGVGGYGYTF | TGTGCCAGCAGCAAAGGGGTCGGGGGTTACGGCTACACCTTC
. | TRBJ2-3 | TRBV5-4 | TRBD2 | CASSLDGGARDTQYF | TGTGCCAGCAGCTTGGACGGGGGGGCGCGAGATACGCAGTATTTT
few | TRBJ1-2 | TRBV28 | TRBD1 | CASSFSGTGVAYGYTF | TGTGCCAGCAGTTTCTCCGGGACAGGGGTGGCCTATGGCTACACCTTC
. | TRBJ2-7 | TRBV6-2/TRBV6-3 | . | CASSYFSSSYEQYF | TGTGCCAGCAGTTACTTTTCTAGCTCCTACGAGCAGTACTTC
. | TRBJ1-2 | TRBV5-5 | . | CASSLADRNWDGYTF | TGTGCCAGCAGCTTGGCCGACAGGAACTGGGATGGCTACACCTTC
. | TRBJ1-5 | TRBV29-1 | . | CSVVGGTNQPQHF | TGCAGCGTTGTCGGTGGGACAAATCAGCCCCAGCATTTT
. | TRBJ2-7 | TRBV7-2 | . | CASSGSYEQYF | TGTGCCAGCAGCGGTTCCTACGAGCAGTACTTC
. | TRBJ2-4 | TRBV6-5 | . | CASSYDGQGQNIQYF | TGTGCCAGCAGCTACGACGGGCAGGGTCAAAACATTCAGTACTTC
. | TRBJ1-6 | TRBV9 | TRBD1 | CASSGNRGRPLHF | TGTGCCAGCAGCGGGAACAGGGGCCGACCCCTCCACTTT
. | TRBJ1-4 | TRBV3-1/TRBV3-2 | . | CASSAGSNEKLFF | TGTGCCAGTTCGGCAGGGTCTAATGAAAAACTGTTTTTT
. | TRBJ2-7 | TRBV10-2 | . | CASSAPGLYEQYF | TGCGCCAGCAGTGCCCCGGGCCTCTACGAGCAGTACTTC
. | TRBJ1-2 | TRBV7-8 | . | CASSLSEGGYGYTF | TGTGCCAGCAGCTTATCGGAGGGCGGCTATGGCTACACCTTC
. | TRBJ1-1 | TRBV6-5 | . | CASNTGMGVTEAFF | TGTGCCAGCAACACTGGAATGGGGGTTACTGAAGCTTTCTTT
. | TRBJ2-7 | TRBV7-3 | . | CASSLGAGSYEQYF | TGTGCCAGCAGCTTGGGTGCGGGGTCCTACGAGCAGTACTTC
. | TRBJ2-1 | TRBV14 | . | CASSDTGTGWDEQFF | TGTGCCAGCAGCGATACCGGGACCGGGTGGGATGAGCAGTTCTTC
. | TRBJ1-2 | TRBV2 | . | CASSGQGNYGYTF | TGTGCCAGCAGTGGTCAGGGTAACTATGGCTACACCTTC
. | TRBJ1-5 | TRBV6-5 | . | CASSSGENQPQHF | TGTGCCAGCAGTTCCGGGGAAAATCAGCCCCAGCATTTT
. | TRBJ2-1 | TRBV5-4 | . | CASTPDPSSYNEQFF | TGTGCCAGCACCCCGGACCCTAGCTCCTACAATGAGCAGTTCTTC
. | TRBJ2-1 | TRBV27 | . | CASSRRSSYNEQFF | TGTGCCAGCAGCCGGCGGAGCTCCTACAATGAGCAGTTCTTC
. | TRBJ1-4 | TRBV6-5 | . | CASSYAWTVTNEKLFF | TGTGCCAGCAGTTACGCCTGGACAGTCACTAATGAAAAACTGTTTTTT
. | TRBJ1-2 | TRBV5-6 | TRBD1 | CASSTGTGPGYTF | TGTGCCAGCAGCACCGGGACAGGGCCTGGCTACACCTTC
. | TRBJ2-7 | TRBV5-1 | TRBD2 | CASSLRGDEQYF | TGCGCCAGCAGCTTACGGGGGGATGAGCAGTACTTC
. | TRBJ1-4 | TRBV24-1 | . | CATSAPGGEKLFF | TGTGCCACCAGTGCCCCTGGAGGAGAAAAACTGTTTTTT
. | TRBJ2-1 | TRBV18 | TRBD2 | CASSPPGTSGAYNEQFF | TGTGCCAGCTCACCCCCAGGGACTAGCGGGGCATACAATGAGCAGTTCTTC
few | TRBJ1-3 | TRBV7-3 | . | CASSLGPGAGNTIYF | TGTGCCAGCAGCTTAGGTCCGGGGGCTGGAAACACCATATATTTT
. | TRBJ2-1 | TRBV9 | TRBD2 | CASSGGLAYNEQFF | TGTGCCAGCAGTGGGGGACTAGCCTACAATGAGCAGTTCTTC
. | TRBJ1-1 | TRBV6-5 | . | CAIQQGFNTEAFF | TGTGCCATCCAGCAAGGTTTTAACACTGAAGCTTTCTTT
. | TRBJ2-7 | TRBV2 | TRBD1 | CASSQNRDSYEQYF | TGTGCCAGCAGCCAAAACCGGGACAGCTACGAGCAGTACTTC
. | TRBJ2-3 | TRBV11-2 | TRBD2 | CASSRGGAVGTDTQYF | TGTGCCAGCAGCCGCGGGGGGGCCGTAGGAACAGATACGCAGTATTTT
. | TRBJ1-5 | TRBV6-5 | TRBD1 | CASSYSDRGSQPQHF | TGTGCCAGCAGTTACTCGGACAGGGGTAGTCAGCCCCAGCATTTT
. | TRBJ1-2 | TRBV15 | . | CATNSRENNYGYTF | TGTGCCACCAATTCGAGGGAGAACAACTATGGCTACACCTTC
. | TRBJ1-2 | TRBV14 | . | CASSPIIANYGYTF | TGTGCCAGCAGCCCCATTATAGCTAACTATGGCTACACCTTC
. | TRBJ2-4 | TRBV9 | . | CASSGGDPKNIQYF | TGTGCCAGCAGCGGGGGGGATCCCAAAAACATTCAGTACTTC
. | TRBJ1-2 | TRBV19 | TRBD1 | CASIPLFGQDYGYTF | TGTGCCAGTATCCCGCTCTTCGGACAGGACTATGGCTACACCTTC
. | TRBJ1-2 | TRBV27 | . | CASRHLLSPLGYTF | TGTGCCAGCAGGCACCTCCTAAGCCCTCTGGGCTACACCTTC